Listed below are T cell receptor beta chains from one sample, sequenced in a study of shared clonotypes between healthy human individuals. Method: immunoSEQ multiplex PCR; TCRdb's copy keeps in-frame clones and lacks some. The sample carries 2 million to 2.5 million clones, about nine tenths recorded once. Source material: naive CD4+ T cells from PBMCs. The receptors were gathered from a man between 18 and 29 years old in good health. Some clones in this sample may be carry-over from other donors' samples. The CDR3 runs from the conserved cysteine through the conserved F or W. The D gene is left open where the match is weak. Clone size is given for some rows only: seen once, a few or many times, or a class if the clone is expanded.

clone_size d_call j_call v_call cdr3_nt cdr3_aa
once . TRBJ1-4 TRBV6-5 TGTGCCAGCAGCCCGTCCGGGGCAGCTAATGAAAAACTGTTTTTT CASSPSGAANEKLFF
. TRBD1 TRBJ2-1 TRBV18 TGTGCCAGCTCGCCCGGGACAGGATTTCGGAATGAGCAGTTCTTC CASSPGTGFRNEQFF
. . TRBJ1-4 TRBV27 TGTGCCAGCAGTTTCTCTGCAACTAATGAAAAACTGTTTTTT CASSFSATNEKLFF
. TRBD2 TRBJ2-1 TRBV5-1 TGCGCCAGCAGCTTGGCCGGGACTAGCGGCTACAATGAGCAGTTCTTC CASSLAGTSGYNEQFF
. . TRBJ2-3 TRBV27 TGTGCCAGCAGTTTAGGGCGGGTCTCCACCAATACGCAGTATTTT CASSLGRVSTNTQYF
. TRBD1 TRBJ2-6 TRBV9 TGTGCCAGCAGCGGGCGGGACAGGGGGCCTGGGGCCAACGTCCTGACTTTC CASSGRDRGPGANVLTF
. . TRBJ2-5 TRBV5-1 TGCGCCAGCAGTATCGTCTCGCAAGAGACCCAGTACTTC CASSIVSQETQYF
. . TRBJ2-7 TRBV6-5 TGTGCCAGCAGTAATTATCAGGGATACGAGCAGTACTTC CASSNYQGYEQYF
few . TRBJ1-5 TRBV28 TGTGCCAGCAGAAATCCAGGGAATCAGCCCCAGCATTTT CASRNPGNQPQHF
. TRBD2 TRBJ2-7 TRBV28 TGTGCCAGCAGTTTGGTATCAGCGGGGATCTACGAGCAGTACTTC CASSLVSAGIYEQYF